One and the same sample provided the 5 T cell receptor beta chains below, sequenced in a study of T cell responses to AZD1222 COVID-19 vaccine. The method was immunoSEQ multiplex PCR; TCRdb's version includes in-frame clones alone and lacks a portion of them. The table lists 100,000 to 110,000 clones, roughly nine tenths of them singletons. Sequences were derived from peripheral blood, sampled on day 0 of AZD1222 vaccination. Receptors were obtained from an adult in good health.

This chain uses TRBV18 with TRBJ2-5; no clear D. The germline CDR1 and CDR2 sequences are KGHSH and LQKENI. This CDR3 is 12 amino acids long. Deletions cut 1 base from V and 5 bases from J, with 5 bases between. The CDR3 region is CASSPRWETQYF. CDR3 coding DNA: TGTGCCAGCTCACCACGGTGGGAGACCCAGTACTTC.

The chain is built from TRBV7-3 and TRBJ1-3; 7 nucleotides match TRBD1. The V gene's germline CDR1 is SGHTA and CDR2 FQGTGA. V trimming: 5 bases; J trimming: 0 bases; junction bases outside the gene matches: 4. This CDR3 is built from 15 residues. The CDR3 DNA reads TGTGCCAGCAGCCCTCAGGGGGGCTCTGGAAACACCATATATTTT. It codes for CASSPQGGSGNTIYF.

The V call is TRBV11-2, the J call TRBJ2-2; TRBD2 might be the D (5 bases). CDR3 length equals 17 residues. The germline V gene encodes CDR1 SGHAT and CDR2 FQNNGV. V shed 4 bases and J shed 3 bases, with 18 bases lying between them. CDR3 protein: CASSSPTLLRDTGELFF. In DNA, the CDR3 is TGTGCCAGCAGCTCCCCCACACTCCTGCGGGACACCGGGGAGCTGTTTTTT. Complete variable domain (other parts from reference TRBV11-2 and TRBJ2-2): EAGVAQSPRYKIIEKRQSVAFWCNPISGHATLYWYQQILGQGPKLLIQFQNNGVVDDSQLPKDRFSAERLKGVDSTLKIQPAKLEDSAVYLCASSSPTLLRDTGELFFGEGSRLTVL.

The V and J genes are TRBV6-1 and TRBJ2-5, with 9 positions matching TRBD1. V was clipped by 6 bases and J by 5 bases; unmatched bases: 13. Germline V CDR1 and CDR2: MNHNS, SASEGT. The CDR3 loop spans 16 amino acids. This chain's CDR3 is CASREHMETGGETQYF. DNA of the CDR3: TGTGCCAGCAGGGAACATATGGAGACAGGGGGGGAGACCCAGTACTTC.

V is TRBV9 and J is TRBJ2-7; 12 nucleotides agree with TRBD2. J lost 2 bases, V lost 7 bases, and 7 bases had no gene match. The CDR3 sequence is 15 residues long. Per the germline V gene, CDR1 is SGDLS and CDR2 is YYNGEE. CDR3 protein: CASGAGLAGTYEQYF. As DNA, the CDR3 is TGTGCCAGCGGCGCAGGACTAGCGGGAACCTACGAGCAGTACTTC.